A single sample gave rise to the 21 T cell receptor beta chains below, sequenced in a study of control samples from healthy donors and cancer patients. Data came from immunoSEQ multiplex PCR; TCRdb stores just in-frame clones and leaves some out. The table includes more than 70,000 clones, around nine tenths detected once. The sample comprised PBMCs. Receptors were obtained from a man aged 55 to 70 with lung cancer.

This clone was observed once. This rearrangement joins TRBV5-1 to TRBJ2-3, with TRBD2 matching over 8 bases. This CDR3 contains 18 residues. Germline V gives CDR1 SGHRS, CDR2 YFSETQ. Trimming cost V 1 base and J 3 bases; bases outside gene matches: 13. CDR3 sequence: CASSLRGGAGGTTDTQYF. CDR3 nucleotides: TGCGCCAGCAGCTTGAGAGGAGGGGCGGGGGGAACTACAGATACGCAGTATTTT.

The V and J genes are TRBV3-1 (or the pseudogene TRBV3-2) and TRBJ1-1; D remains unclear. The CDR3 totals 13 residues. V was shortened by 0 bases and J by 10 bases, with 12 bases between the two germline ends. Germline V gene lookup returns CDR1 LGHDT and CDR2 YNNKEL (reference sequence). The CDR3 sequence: CASSQDKGWGAFF. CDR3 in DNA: TGTGCCAGCAGCCAAGATAAGGGATGGGGAGCTTTCTTT.

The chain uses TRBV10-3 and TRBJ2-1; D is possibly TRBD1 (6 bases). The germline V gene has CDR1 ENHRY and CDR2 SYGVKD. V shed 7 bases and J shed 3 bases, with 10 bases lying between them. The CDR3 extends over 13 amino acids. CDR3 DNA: TGTGCCATCACCTCGGACAGCTACAATGAGCAGTTCTTC. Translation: CAITSDSYNEQFF.

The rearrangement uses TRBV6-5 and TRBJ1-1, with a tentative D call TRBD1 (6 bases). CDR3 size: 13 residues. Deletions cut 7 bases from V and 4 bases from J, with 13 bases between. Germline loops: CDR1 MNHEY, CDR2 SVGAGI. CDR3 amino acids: CASNIQGSTEAFF. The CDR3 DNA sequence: TGTGCCAGCAATATACAGGGATCCACTGAAGCTTTCTTT.

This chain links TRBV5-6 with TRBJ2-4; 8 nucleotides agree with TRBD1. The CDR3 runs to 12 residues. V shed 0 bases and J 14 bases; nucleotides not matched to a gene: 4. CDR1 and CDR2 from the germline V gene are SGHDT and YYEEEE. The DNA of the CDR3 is TGTGCCAGCAGCTTGGAGGGACAGGCCAAGTACTTC. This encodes CASSLEGQAKYF.

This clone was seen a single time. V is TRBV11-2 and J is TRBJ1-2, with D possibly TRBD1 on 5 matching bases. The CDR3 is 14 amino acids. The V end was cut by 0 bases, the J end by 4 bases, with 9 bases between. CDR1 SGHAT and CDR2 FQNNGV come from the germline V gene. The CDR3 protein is CASSLEAGPYGYTF. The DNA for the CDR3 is TGTGCCAGCAGCTTAGAAGCAGGGCCCTATGGCTACACCTTC.

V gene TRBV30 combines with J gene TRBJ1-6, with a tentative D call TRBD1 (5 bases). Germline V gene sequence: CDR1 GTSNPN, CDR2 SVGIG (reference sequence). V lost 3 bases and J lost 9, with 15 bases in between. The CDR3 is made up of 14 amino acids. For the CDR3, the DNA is TGTGCCTGGAGCCGGGGCTCGGGGGTTTCACCCCTCCACTTT. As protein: CAWSRGSGVSPLHF.

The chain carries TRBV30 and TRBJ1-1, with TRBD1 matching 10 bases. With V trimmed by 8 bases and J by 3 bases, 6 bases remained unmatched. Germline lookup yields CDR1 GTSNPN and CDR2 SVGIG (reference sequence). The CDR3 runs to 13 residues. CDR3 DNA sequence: TGTGCCCGGGACAGGGGTTTTGACACTGAAGCTTTCTTT. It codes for CARDRGFDTEAFF.

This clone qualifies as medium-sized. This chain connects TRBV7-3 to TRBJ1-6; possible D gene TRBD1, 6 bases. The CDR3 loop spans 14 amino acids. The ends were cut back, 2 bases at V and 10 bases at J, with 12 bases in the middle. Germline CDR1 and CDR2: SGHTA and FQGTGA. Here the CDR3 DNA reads TGTGCCAGCAGCTTACTACAGGGCGCATCACCCCTCCACTTT. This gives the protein CASSLLQGASPLHF.

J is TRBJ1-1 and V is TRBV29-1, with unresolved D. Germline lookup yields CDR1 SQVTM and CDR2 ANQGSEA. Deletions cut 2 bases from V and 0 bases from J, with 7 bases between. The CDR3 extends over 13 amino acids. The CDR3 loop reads CSVEPSLNTEAFF. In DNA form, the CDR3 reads TGCAGCGTTGAACCCAGCTTGAACACTGAAGCTTTCTTT.

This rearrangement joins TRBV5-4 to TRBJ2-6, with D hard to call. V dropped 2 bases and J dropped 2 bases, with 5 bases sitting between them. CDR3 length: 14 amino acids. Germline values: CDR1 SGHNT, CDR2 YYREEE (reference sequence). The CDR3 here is CASSFTAGANVLTF. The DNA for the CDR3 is TGTGCCAGCAGCTTCACTGCTGGGGCCAACGTCCTGACTTTC.

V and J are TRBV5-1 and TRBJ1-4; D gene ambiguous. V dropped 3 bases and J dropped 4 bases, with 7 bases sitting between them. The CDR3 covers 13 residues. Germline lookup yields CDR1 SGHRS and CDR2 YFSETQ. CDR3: CASSSGVNEKLFF. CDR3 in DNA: TGCGCCAGCAGCTCGGGTGTTAATGAAAAACTGTTTTTT.

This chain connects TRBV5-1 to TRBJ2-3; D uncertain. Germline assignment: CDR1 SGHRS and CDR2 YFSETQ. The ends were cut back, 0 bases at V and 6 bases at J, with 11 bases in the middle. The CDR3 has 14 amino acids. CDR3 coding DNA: TGCGCCAGCAGCTTGGCCCGAGCGCCGGATACGCAGTATTTT. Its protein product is CASSLARAPDTQYF.

The CDR3 DNA reads as TGTGCCAGCAGTCGGGGGACAGGGGGAAGCTCCTACAATGAGCAGTTCTTC. Translated: CASSRGTGGSSYNEQFF. The rearrangement links TRBV6-6 to TRBJ2-1; 11 bases align to TRBD1. This CDR3 spans 17 amino acids. V was clipped by 5 bases and J by 0 bases; unmatched bases: 6. Per the germline V gene, CDR1 is MNHNY and CDR2 is SVGAGI (reference sequence).

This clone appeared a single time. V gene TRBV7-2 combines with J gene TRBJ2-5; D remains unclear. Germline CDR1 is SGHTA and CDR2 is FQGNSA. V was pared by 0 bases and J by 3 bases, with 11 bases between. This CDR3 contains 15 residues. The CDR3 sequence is CASSLALGFKETQYF. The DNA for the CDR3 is TGTGCCAGCAGCTTAGCGCTCGGCTTCAAAGAGACCCAGTACTTC.

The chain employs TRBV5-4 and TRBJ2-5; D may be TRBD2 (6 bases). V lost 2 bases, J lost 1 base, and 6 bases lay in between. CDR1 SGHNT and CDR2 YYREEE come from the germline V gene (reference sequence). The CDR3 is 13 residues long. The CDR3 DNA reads TGTGCCAGCAGCTTCGGGGGCCAAGAGACCCAGTACTTC. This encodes CASSFGGQETQYF.

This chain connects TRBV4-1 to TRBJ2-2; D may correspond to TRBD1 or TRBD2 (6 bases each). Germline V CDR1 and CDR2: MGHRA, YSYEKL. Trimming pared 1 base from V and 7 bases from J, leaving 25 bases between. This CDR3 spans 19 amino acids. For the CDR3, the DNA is TGCGCCAGCAGCCAAGGAGGGGGAAAAGGCGGGGTCTTTGGCGGGGAGCTGTTTTTT. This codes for CASSQGGGKGGVFGGELFF.

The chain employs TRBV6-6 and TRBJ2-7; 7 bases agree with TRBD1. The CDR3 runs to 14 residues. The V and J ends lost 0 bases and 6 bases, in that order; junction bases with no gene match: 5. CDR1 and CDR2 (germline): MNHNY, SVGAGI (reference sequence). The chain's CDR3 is CASSYSTKGAEQYV. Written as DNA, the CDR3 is TGTGCCAGCAGTTACTCGACTAAGGGGGCCGAGCAGTACGTC.

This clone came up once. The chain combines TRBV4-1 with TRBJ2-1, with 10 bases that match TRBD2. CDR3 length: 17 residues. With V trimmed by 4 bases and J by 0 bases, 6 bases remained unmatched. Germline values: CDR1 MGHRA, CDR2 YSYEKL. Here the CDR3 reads CASSPRTSGSSYNEQFF. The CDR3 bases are TGCGCCAGCAGCCCCCGGACTAGCGGTAGCTCCTACAATGAGCAGTTCTTC.

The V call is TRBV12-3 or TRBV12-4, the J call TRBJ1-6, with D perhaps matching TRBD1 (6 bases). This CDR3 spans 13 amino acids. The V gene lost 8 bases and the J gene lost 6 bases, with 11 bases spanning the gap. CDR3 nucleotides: TGTGCCAGCGGAACAGGGCTTAATTCACCCCTCCACTTT. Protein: CASGTGLNSPLHF.

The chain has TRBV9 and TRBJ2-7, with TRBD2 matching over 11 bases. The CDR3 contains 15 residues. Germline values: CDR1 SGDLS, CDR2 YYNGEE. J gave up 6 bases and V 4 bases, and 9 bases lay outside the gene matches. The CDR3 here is CASSPRVAGGSEQYF. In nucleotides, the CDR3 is TGTGCCAGCAGCCCTCGGGTAGCGGGGGGGTCCGAGCAGTACTTC.